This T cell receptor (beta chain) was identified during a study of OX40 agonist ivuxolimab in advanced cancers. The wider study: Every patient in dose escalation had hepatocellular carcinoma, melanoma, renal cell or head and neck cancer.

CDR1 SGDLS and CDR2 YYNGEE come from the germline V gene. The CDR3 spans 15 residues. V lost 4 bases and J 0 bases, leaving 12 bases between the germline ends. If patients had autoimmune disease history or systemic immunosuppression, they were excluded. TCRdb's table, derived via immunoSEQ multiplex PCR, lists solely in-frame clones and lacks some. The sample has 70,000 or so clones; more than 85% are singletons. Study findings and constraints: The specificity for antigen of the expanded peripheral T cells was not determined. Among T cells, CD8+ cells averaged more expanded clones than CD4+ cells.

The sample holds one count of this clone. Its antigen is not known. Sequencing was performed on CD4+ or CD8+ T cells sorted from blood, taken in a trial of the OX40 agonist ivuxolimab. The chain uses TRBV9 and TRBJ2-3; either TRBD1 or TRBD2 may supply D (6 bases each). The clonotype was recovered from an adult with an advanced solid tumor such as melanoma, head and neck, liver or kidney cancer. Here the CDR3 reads CASSLGGFSTDTQYF. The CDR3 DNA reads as TGTGCCAGCAGCCTGGGGGGCTTTAGCACAGATACGCAGTATTTT.